This paragraph covers one TCR beta chain sequence. This specimen belongs to a study of OX40 agonist ivuxolimab in advanced cancers. TCRdb's copy holds only in-frame clones and misses some; the assay was immunoSEQ multiplex PCR. Of some 130,000 clones in the sample, approximately 94% were seen once. Sequencing was performed on CD4+ or CD8+ T cells sorted from blood, taken in a trial of the OX40 agonist ivuxolimab. The origin of this receptor is an adult with an advanced solid tumor such as melanoma, head and neck, liver or kidney cancer.

CDR3: CASSLQTDYGYTF. The CDR3 nucleotides are TGTGCCAGCTCACTCCAGACAGACTATGGCTACACCTTC. The rearrangement joins TRBV18 to TRBJ1-2; maybe TRBD1 (5 bases). CDR3 length equals 13 residues. CDR1 KGHSH and CDR2 LQKENI come from the germline V gene. Trimming took off 4 bases at V and 3 bases at J, with 9 bases between the two ends.